This T cell receptor beta chain was recorded in a study of regulatory dendritic cells for organ transplantation (TCRdb year 2017). At the level of the whole study: The TCRbeta repertoires of sorted naive and memory CD4+ and CD8+ T cells were sequenced before and after allostimulation with regulatory or mature dendritic cells.

The CDR3, from cysteine to phenylalanine, totals 12 residues. Just CDR3 DNA is preserved here, 36 bases in frame from base 1. Trimming at the junction amounts to 1 base on V and 7 bases on J, and the germline ends lie 8 bases apart. The CDR1 and CDR2 encoded by the germline V gene are SGHAT and FQNNGV. The TCRbeta CDR3 regions were amplified in a multiplexed two-step PCR with Vbeta-specific forward primers and Jbeta-specific reverse primers. TCRbeta libraries were sequenced on an Illumina instrument through the immunoSEQ service. Turning to the authors' computational methods: IMGT annotation was used to assign V, D and J genes, and synthetic CDR3 analogues were used to correct counts for multiplex PCR bias. The immunoSEQ Analyzer calculated repertoire clonality as one minus the normalized Shannon entropy. Clonal expansion was defined using Fisher's exact test with Benjamini-Hochberg false discovery rate control and a two-tailed threshold of P<0.01. As stored in TCRdb, this immuneACCESS dataset retains in-frame rearrangements with V and J assigned. A fraction of the clones does not appear; measured against another copy, unresolved V genes explain less than half of the discrepancy, and the remainder lacks a known reason. Clone size and V and J calls were adopted from that table, with D and trimming inferred from the DNA. The sample yields 35,000 to 40,000 clones; 75% to 95% were counted once. 0.11% of the sample lies in the top ten.

Beyond this particular receptor, the publication reports: Only a couple of subjects were sequenced, and the authors noted considerable between-individual heterogeneity in the alloreactive memory CD8+ T cell pool. The repertoires of naive CD4+ and CD8+ T cells were highly diverse, while memory cell repertoires were less diverse, with memory CD8+ cells being the most oligoclonal. Among the resting subsets, the most alloreactive TCR clonotypes were found in memory CD8+ T cells. In both subjects, allostimulation led to expansion of memory CD8+ clones, although regulatory dendritic cells appeared to cause more limited expansion than mature dendritic cells did.

In the case of this clone: Its antigen is currently not known. The sample holds no much larger clone one base away, and base qualities are not on file.

FACS was used to sort CD4+ or CD8+ cells into naive T cells (CD45RA+) and memory T cells (CD45RO+). Two healthy control subjects provided the T cells used for TCR sequencing. Unstimulated sorted T cell subsets served as baseline controls for the mixed lymphocyte reactions. The Qiagen DNeasy Blood & Tissue Kit was used for extraction of genomic DNA. The specimen sequenced was naive CD8+ T cells from blood. Explained via the paper, the cell subset or site label denotes: CD45RA+ naive T cells. The receptor was isolated from a human donor in good health. This chain is built from TRBV11-2 and TRBJ2-7; the D gene cannot be named for sure. The CDR3 region reads CASSLGSREQYF. The sequenced DNA is TGTGCCAGCAGCTTAGGAAGTAGGGAGCAGTACTTC.